This T cell receptor beta chain was identified in a study of technical replicates of blood from a handful of donors. Per germline, CDR1 MDHEN and CDR2 SYDVKM. The CDR3 runs to 15 residues. V was shortened by 2 bases and J by 4 bases, with 14 bases between the two germline ends. Generated by immunoSEQ multiplex PCR, the TCRdb table keeps only in-frame clones and is missing some. The sample records roughly 82,000 clones, roughly 95% being singletons. V usage is TRBV28 and J usage is TRBJ2-5; D is perhaps TRBD2 (7 bases). The source material was T cells isolated from PBMCs. This TCR was sampled from a human donor in good health. The CDR3 is CASSLLAEGGETQYF. The CDR3 nucleotides are TGTGCCAGCAGTTTACTAGCGGAGGGGGGAGAGACCCAGTACTTC.